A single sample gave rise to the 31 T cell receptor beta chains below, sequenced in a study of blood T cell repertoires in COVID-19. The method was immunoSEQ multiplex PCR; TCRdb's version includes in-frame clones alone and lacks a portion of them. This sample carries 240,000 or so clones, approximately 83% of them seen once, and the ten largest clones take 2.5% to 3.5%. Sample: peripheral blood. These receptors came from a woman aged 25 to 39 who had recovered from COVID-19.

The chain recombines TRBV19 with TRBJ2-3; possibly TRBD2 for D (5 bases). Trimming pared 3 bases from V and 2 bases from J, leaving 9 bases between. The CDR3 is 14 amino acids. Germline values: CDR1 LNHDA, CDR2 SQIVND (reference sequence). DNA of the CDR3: TGTGCCAGTAGTATTTCGGGGTACACAGATACGCAGTATTTT. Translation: CASSISGYTDTQYF.

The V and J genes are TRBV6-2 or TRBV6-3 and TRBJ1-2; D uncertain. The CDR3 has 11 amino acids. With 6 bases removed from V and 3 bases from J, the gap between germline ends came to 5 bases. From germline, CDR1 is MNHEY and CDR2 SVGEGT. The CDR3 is CASSGHYGYTF. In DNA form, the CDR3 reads TGTGCCAGCAGCGGGCACTATGGCTACACCTTC.

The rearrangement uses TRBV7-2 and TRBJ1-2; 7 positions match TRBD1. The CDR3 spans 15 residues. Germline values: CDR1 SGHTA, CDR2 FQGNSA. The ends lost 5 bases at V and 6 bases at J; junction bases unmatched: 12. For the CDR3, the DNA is TGTGCCAGCAGCCTCCTAGACAGGGTCTGGCATGGCTACACCTTC. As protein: CASSLLDRVWHGYTF.

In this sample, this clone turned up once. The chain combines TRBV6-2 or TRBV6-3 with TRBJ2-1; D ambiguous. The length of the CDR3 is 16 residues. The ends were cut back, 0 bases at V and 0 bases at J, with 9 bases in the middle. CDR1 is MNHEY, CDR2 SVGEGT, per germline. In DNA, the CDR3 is TGTGCCAGCAGTTACTCGAGTAGACACTCCTACAATGAGCAGTTCTTC. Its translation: CASSYSSRHSYNEQFF.

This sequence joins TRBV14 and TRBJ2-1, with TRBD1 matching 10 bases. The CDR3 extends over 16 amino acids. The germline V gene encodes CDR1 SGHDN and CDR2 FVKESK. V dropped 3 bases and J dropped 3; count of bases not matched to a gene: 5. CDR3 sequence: CASSQRDRGHYNEQFF. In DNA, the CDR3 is TGTGCCAGCAGCCAGAGGGACAGGGGTCACTACAATGAGCAGTTCTTC.

CDR3 sequence (DNA): TGCGCCAGCAGTGAGCCGAGCGGGGAGCTGTTTTTT. Its protein is CASSEPSGELFF. The J gene is TRBJ2-2, the V gene TRBV10-2; D is uncertain. Trimming took 2 bases from V and 7 from J, leaving 5 bases between them. The CDR3 runs to 12 residues. Germline loops: CDR1 WSHSY, CDR2 SAAADI.

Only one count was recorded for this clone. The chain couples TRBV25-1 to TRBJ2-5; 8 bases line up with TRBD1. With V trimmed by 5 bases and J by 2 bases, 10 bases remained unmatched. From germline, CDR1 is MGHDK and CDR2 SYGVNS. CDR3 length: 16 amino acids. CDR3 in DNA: TGTGCCAGCAGTACCCTTGGACAGGGAACTCAAGAGACCCAGTACTTC. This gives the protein CASSTLGQGTQETQYF.

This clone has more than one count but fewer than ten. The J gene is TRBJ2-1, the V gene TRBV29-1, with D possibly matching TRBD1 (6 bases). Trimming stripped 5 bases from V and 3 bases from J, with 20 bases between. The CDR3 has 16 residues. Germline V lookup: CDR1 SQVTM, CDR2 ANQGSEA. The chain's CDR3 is CSVHRIQGSLYNEQFF. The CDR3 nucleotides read TGCAGCGTTCACCGGATACAGGGTTCCCTCTACAATGAGCAGTTCTTC.

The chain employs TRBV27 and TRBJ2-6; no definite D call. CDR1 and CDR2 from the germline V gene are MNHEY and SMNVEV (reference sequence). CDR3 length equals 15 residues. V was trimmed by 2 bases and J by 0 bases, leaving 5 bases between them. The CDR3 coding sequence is TGTGCCAGCAGTTTAACTATCTCTGGGGCCAACGTCCTGACTTTC. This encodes CASSLTISGANVLTF.

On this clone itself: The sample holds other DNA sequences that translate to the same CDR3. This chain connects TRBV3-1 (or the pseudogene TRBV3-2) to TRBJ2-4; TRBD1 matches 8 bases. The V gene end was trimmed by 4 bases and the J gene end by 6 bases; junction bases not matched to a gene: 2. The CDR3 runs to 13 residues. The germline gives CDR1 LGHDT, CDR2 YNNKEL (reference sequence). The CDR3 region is CASSPGQGNIQYF. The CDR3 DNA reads TGTGCCAGCAGCCCCGGACAGGGAAACATTCAGTACTTC.

In nucleotides, the CDR3 is TGTGCCAGCAGTGAACAGTTAAATTCACCCCTCCACTTT. Protein product: CASSEQLNSPLHF. The J gene is TRBJ1-6, the V gene TRBV2; D gene uncertain. Germline V lookup: CDR1 SNHLY, CDR2 FYNNEI. The CDR3 runs 13 residues. V lost 2 bases and J 7 bases, leaving 6 bases between the germline ends.

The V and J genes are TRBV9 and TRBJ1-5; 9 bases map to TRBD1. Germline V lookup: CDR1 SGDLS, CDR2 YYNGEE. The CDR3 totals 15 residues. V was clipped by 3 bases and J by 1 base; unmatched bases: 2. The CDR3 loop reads CASSATGGSNQPQHF. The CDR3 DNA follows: TGTGCCAGCAGCGCCACAGGGGGCAGCAATCAGCCCCAGCATTTT.

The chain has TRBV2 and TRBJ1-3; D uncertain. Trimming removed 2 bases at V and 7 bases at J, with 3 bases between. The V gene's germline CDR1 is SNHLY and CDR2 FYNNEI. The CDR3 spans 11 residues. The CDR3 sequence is CASSEYNTIYF. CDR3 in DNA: TGTGCCAGCAGTGAATATAACACCATATATTTT.

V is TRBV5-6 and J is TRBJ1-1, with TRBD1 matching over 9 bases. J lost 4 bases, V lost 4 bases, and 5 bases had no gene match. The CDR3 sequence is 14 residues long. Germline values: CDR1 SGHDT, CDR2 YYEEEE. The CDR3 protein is CASSKTGGGTEAFF. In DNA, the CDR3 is TGTGCCAGCAGCAAGACAGGGGGTGGCACTGAAGCTTTCTTT.

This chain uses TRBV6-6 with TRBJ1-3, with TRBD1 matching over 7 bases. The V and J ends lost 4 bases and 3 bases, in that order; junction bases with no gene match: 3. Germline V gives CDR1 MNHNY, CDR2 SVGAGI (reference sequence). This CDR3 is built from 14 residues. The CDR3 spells CASSFSGGGNTIYF. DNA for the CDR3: TGTGCCAGCAGTTTTTCAGGGGGTGGAAACACCATATATTTT.

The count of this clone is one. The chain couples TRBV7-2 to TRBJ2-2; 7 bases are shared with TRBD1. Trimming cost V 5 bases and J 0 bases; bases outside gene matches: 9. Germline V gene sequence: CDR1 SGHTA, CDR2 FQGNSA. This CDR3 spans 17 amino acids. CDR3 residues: CASSEDIDRANTGELFF. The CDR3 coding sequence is TGTGCCAGCAGCGAAGACATAGACAGGGCGAACACCGGGGAGCTGTTTTTT.

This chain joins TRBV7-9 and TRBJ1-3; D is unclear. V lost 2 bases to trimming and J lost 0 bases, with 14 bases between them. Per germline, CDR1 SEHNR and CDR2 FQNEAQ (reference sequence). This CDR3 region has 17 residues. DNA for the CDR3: TGTGCCAGCAGCTTATTTCAGTCCACCAACTCTGGAAACACCATATATTTT. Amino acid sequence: CASSLFQSTNSGNTIYF.

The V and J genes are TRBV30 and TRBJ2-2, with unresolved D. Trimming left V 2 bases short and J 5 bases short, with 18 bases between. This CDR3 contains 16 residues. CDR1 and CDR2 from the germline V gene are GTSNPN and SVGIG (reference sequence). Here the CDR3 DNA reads TGTGCCTGGAGTCTACCTCTAGGAAGGTTGACCGGGGAGCTGTTTTTT. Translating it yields CAWSLPLGRLTGELFF. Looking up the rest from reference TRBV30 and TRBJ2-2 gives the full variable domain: SQTIHQWPATLVQPVGSPLSLECTVEGTSNPNLYWYRQAAGRGLQLLFYSVGIGQISSEVPQNLSASRPQDRQFILSSKKLLLSDSGFYLCAWSLPLGRLTGELFFGEGSRLTVL.

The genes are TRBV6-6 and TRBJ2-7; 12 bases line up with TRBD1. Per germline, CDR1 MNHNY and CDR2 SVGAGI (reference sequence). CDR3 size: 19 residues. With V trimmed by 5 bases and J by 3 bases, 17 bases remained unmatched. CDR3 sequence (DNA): TGTGCCAGCAGTCTCAATGCCGGGACAGGGGGCTCTAAGGTCTACGAGCAGTACTTC. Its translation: CASSLNAGTGGSKVYEQYF.

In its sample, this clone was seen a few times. The CDR3 loop reads CASSAGSGNQPQHF. DNA of the CDR3: TGTGCCAGCAGTGCAGGGTCCGGAAATCAGCCCCAGCATTTT. The chain has TRBV6-6 and TRBJ1-5; D perhaps matches TRBD1 (5 bases). In germline, CDR1 is MNHNY, CDR2 SVGAGI (reference sequence). The CDR3 sequence is 14 residues long. V was pared by 5 bases and J by 4 bases, with 12 bases between.

This chain's CDR3 is CASRKTSRGIEQFF. The CDR3 nucleotides are TGTGCCAGCAGAAAGACTAGCCGAGGTATTGAGCAGTTCTTC. The chain recombines TRBV3-1 (or the pseudogene TRBV3-2) with TRBJ2-1, with 7 bases fitting TRBD2. Germline CDR1 reads LGHDT; CDR2 reads YNNKEL (reference sequence). The V segment lost 6 bases and the J segment 9 bases; nucleotides outside the gene matches: 11. CDR3 length equals 14 residues.

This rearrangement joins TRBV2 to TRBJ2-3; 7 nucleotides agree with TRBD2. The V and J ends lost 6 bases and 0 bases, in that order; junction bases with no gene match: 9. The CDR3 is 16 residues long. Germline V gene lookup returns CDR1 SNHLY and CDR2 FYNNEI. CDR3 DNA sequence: TGTGCCAGCAGCCGGGACTACCTTCAGAGCACAGATACGCAGTATTTT. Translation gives CASSRDYLQSTDTQYF.

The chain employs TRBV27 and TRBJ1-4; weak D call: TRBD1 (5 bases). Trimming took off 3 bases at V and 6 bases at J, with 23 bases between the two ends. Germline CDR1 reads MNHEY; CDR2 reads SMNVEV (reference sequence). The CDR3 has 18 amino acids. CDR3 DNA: TGTGCCAGCAGTTTTCACACCCAGGGCGGGGGTTTAGATGAAAAACTGTTTTTT. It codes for CASSFHTQGGGLDEKLFF.

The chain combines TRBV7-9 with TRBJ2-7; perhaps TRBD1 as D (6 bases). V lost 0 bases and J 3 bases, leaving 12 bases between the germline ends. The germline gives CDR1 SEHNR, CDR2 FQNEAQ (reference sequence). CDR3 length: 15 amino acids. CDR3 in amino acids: CASSLAGTGHYEQYF. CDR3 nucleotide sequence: TGTGCCAGCAGCTTAGCGGGAACAGGGCACTACGAGCAGTACTTC.

Here the CDR3 DNA reads TGTGCCAGCAGCTTAGCCCCCAGGACAGGGAGGGTTGAAGCTTTCTTT. It translates to CASSLAPRTGRVEAFF. This chain links TRBV7-8 with TRBJ1-1; 8 positions agree with TRBD1. Germline CDR1 reads SGHVS; CDR2 reads FQNEAQ. J was trimmed by 7 bases and V by 0 bases; bases with no gene match: 10. This CDR3 is built from 16 residues.

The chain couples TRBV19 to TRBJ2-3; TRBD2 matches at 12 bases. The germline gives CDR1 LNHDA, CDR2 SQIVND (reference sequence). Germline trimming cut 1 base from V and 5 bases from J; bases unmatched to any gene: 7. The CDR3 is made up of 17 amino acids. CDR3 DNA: TGTGCCAGTAGTATAGGGACTAGCGGGGTCAAAGGAGATACGCAGTATTTT. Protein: CASSIGTSGVKGDTQYF.

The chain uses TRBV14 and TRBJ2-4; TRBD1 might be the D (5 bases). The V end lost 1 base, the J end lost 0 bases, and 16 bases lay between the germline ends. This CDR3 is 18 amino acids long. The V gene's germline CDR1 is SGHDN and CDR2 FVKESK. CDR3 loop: CASSQVTAQGQAKNIQYF. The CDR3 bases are TGTGCCAGCAGCCAAGTTACGGCCCAGGGCCAAGCCAAAAACATTCAGTACTTC.

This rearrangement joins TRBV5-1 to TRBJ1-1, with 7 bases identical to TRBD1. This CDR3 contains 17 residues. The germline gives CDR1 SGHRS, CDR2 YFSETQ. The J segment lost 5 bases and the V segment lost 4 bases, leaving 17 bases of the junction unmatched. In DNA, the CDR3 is TGCGCCAGCAGCCTGTTACAGGGGTTCTATACGGCAACTGAAGCTTTCTTT. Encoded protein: CASSLLQGFYTATEAFF.

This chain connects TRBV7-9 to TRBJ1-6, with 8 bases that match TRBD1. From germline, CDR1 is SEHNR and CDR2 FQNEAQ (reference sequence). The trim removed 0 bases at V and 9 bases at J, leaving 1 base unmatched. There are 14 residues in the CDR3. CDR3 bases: TGTGCCAGCAGCTTAGCTACAGGGGGTTCACCCCTCCACTTT. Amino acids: CASSLATGGSPLHF.

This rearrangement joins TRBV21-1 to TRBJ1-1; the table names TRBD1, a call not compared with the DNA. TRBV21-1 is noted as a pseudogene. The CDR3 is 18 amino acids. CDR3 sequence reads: CASSMPVGQEGGNTEAFF. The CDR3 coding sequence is TGTGCCAGCAGCATGCCGGTGGGACAGGAGGGAGGGAACACTGAAGCTTTCTTT.

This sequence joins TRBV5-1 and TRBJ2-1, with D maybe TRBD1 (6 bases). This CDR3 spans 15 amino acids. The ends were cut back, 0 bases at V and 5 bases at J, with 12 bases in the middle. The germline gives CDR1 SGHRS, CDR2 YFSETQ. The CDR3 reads CASSLVTGGNNEQFF. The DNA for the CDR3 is TGCGCCAGCAGCTTGGTGACAGGAGGCAACAATGAGCAGTTCTTC.